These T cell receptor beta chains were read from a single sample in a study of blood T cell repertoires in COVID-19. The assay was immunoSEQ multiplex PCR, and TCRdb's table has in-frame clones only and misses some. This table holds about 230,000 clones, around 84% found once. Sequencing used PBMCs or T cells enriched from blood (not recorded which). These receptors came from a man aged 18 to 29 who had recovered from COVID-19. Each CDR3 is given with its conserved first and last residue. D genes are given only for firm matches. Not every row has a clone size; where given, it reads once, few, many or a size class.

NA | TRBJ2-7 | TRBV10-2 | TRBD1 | CASRQGRSYEQYF | TGCGCCAGCAGACAGGGGCGTTCCTACGAGCAGTACTTC
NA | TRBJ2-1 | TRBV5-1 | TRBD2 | CASSLTSGGAWANEQFF | TGCGCCAGCAGCCTGACTAGCGGGGGGGCCTGGGCCAATGAGCAGTTCTTC
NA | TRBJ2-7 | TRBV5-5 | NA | CASSPEALELLTYEQYF | TGTGCCAGCAGCCCCGAGGCGTTGGAACTTCTGACCTACGAGCAGTACTTC
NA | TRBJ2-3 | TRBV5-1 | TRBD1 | CASSPGTGGDTQYF | TGCGCCAGCAGCCCTGGGACAGGGGGAGATACGCAGTATTTT
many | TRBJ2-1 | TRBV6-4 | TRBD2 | CASSATSGSYNEQFF | TGTGCCAGCAGCGCTACTAGCGGGTCCTACAATGAGCAGTTCTTC
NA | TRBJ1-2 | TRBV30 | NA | CAWSITGRGGYTF | TGTGCCTGGAGTATTACAGGGCGTGGTGGCTACACCTTC
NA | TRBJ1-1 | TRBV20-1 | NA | CSASRNTEAFF | TGCAGTGCTAGCCGGAACACTGAAGCTTTCTTT
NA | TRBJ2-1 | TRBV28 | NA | CASTLQGYNEQFF | TGTGCCAGCACCCTACAGGGCTACAATGAGCAGTTCTTC
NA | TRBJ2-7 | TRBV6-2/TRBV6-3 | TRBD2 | CASSYGVAGVPYEQYF | TGTGCCAGCAGTTACGGGGTAGCGGGAGTACCCTACGAGCAGTACTTC
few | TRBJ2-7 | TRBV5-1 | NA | CASSSGWASYEQYF | TGCGCCAGCAGTTCCGGTTGGGCGTCGTACGAGCAGTACTTC
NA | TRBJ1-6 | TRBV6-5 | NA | CASGGRYNSPLHF | TGTGCCAGCGGGGGCCGTTATAATTCACCCCTCCACTTT
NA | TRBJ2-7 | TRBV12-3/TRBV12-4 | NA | CASSRDTSYEQYF | TGTGCCAGCAGCCGGGACACCTCCTACGAGCAGTACTTC
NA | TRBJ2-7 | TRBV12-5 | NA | CASGLPTGTISYEQYF | TGTGCTAGTGGTTTGCCCACCGGGACAATTTCCTACGAGCAGTACTTC
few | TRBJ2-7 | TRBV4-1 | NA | CASSLGLDFYEQYF | TGCGCCAGCAGCCTTGGACTGGACTTCTACGAGCAGTACTTC
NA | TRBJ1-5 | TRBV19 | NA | CASSIMSGGYSNQPQHF | TGTGCCAGTAGTATAATGTCAGGAGGGTATAGCAATCAGCCCCAGCATTTT
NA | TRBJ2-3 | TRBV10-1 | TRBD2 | CASSGHLTSGTDTQYF | TGCGCCAGCAGTGGCCACTTGACTAGCGGCACAGATACGCAGTATTTT
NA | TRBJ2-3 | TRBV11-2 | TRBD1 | CASSLGADRGSDTQYF | TGTGCCAGCAGCTTAGGAGCGGACAGGGGCTCCGATACGCAGTATTTT
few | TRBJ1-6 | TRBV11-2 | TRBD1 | CASSPYRGNSPLHF | TGTGCCAGCAGCCCCTACAGGGGGAATTCACCCCTCCACTTT
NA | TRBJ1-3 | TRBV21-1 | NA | CASSLLGTELSGNTIYF | TGTGCCAGCAGCCTCCTGGGGACAGAACTCTCTGGAAACACCATATATTTT
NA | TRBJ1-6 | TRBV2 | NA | CASSEESGVSPLHF | TGTGCCAGCAGTGAAGAGTCCGGGGTATCACCCCTCCACTTT
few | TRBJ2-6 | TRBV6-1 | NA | CASSEAQGGANVLTF | TGTGCCAGCAGTGAAGCCCAGGGTGGGGCCAACGTCCTGACTTTC
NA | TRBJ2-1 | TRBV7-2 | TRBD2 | CASSPTHWREVYNEQFF | TGTGCCAGCAGCCCCACGCACTGGCGGGAGGTCTACAATGAGCAGTTCTTC
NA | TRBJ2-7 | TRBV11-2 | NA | CASSLDGAGEYF | TGTGCCAGCAGCTTAGATGGGGCAGGGGAGTACTTC
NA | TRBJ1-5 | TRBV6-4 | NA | CARNGTTNQPQHF | TGTGCCAGAAACGGGACAACTAATCAGCCCCAGCATTTT
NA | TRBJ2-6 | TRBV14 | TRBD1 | CASSQDAGGSGANVLTF | TGTGCCAGCAGCCAAGATGCAGGGGGCTCTGGGGCCAACGTCCTGACTTTC
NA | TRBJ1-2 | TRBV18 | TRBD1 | CASSRDSGYGYTF | TGTGCCAGCTCCCGGGACAGCGGCTATGGCTACACCTTC
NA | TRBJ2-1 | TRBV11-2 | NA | CASSFGGLYNEQFF | TGTGCCAGCAGCTTCGGGGGTCTCTACAATGAGCAGTTCTTC
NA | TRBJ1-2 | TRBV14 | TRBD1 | CASSQGRQGFLNYGYTF | TGTGCCAGCAGCCAAGGCCGACAGGGATTCCTTAACTATGGCTACACCTTC
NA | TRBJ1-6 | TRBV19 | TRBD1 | CASSSRRGTETLYNSPLHF | TGTGCCAGTAGTAGTCGGAGGGGGACAGAGACCCTCTATAATTCACCCCTCCACTTT
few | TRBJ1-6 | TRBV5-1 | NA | CASSLGTESYNSPLHF | TGCGCCAGCAGCTTGGGTACAGAAAGTTATAATTCACCCCTCCACTTT
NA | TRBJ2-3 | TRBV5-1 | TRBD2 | CASRRTSGTDTQYF | TGCGCCAGCAGACGGACTAGCGGCACAGATACGCAGTATTTT
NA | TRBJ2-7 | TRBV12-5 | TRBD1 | CASAMGTGGLRPSSYEQYF | TGTGCTAGTGCCATGGGCACAGGGGGTCTTCGTCCTAGCTCCTACGAGCAGTACTTC
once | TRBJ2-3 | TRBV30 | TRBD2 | CAWTGLAGGVTDTQYF | TGTGCCTGGACCGGACTAGCGGGAGGAGTCACAGATACGCAGTATTTT
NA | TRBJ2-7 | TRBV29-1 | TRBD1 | CSVGTGSSYEQYF | TGCAGCGTCGGGACAGGGAGCTCCTACGAGCAGTACTTC
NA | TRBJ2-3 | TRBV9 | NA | CASSVGLEERDTQYF | TGTGCCAGCAGCGTAGGGTTAGAGGAGCGGGATACGCAGTATTTT
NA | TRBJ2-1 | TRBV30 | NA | CAWTLYNEQFF | TGTGCCTGGACCCTCTACAATGAGCAGTTCTTC
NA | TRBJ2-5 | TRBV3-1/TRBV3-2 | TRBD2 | CASSPYSGGVRETQYF | TGTGCCAGCAGCCCCTATAGCGGGGGGGTTCGAGAGACCCAGTACTTC
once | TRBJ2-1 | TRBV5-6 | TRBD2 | CASSLMGGANNEQFF | TGTGCCAGCAGCTTGATGGGAGGGGCCAACAATGAGCAGTTCTTC
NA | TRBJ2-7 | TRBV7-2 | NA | CASSQYEQYF | TGTGCCAGCAGCCAATACGAGCAGTACTTC
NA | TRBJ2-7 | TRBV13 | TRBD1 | CASSSPGQGRYEQYF | TGTGCCAGCAGCTCCCCCGGACAGGGACGATACGAGCAGTACTTC
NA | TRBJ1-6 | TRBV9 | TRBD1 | CASSVGQGPSPLHF | TGTGCCAGCAGCGTAGGACAGGGGCCTTCACCCCTCCACTTT
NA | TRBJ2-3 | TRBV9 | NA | CASSEQDLSDTQYF | TGTGCCAGCAGCGAGCAGGATCTATCGGATACGCAGTATTTT
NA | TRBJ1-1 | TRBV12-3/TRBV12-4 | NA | CASSRQVDTEAFF | TGTGCCAGCAGTCGACAGGTGGACACTGAAGCTTTCTTT
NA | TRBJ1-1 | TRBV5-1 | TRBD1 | CASSTRTGELNTEAFF | TGCGCCAGCAGTACCCGGACAGGGGAATTGAACACTGAAGCTTTCTTT
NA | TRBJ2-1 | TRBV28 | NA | CASSSGQGQFF | NA
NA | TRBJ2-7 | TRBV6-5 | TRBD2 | CASSYTSREVGHEQYF | TGTGCCAGCAGTTACACCTCGCGGGAGGTCGGCCACGAGCAGTACTTC
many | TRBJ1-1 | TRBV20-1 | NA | CSAGSNAEAFF | TGCAGTGCCGGGTCGAATGCTGAAGCTTTCTTT
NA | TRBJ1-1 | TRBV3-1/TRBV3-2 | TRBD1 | CASSKTGLSEAFF | TGTGCCAGCAGCAAGACAGGGCTGTCTGAAGCTTTCTTT
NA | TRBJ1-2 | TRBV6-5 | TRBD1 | CASKPQGEANYGYTF | TGTGCCAGCAAGCCTCAGGGGGAAGCTAACTATGGCTACACCTTC
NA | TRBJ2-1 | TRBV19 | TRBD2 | CASSLWGGRGSYNEQFF | TGTGCCAGTAGCCTGTGGGGCGGGAGGGGGTCCTACAATGAGCAGTTCTTC
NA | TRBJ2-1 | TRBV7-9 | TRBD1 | CASSYEFGPDRNHEQFF | TGTGCCAGCAGCTACGAATTCGGTCCGGACAGGAATCATGAGCAGTTCTTC
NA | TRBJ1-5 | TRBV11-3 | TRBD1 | CASSPRQGSQPQHF | TGTGCCAGCAGCCCCCGACAGGGAAGTCAGCCCCAGCATTTT
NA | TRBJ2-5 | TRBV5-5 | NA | CASSLDLRDQYF | TGTGCCAGCAGCTTGGACCTCAGGGACCAGTACTTC
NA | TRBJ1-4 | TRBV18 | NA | CASSPGGRVEEKLFF | TGTGCCAGCTCACCGGGAGGCAGGGTTGAGGAAAAACTGTTTTTT
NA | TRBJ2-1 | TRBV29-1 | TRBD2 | CSAVGSGTNSQIYNEQFF | TGCAGCGCCGTCGGTAGCGGGACGAATTCCCAGATTTACAATGAGCAGTTCTTC
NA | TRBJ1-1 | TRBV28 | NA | CASITAANTEAFF | TGTGCCAGCATTACGGCGGCGAACACTGAAGCTTTCTTT
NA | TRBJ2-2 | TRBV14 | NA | CASSRTGPGELFF | TGTGCCAGCAGCCGGACTGGGCCCGGGGAGCTGTTTTTT
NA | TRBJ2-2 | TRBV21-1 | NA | CASSKVASGPWAGELFF | TGTGCCAGCAGCAAAGTGGCTAGCGGGCCCTGGGCCGGGGAGCTGTTTTTT